One sample yielded the 26 T cell receptor beta chains listed below, sequenced in a study of Ad26.COV2.S vaccination and SARS-CoV-2 variants. The treatment was: some 19 received Ad26.COV2.S at low or high dose, single or two shots; 5 received placebo; per-sample allocation not given. Sampling was done on day 63 after the first vaccine or placebo injection. Sequencing was performed with immunoSEQ multiplex PCR; in TCRdb, only in-frame clones are kept and a portion is missing. This table has around 240,000 clones, approximately 88% appearing once. Sequences were derived from peripheral blood, sampled in a trial of Ad26.COV2.S vaccine versus placebo. The receptors here all came from a person aged 18-65 years who received the Ad26.COV2.S COVID-19 vaccine or a placebo.

The CDR3 loop reads CSVEAPQGFGDTQYF. CDR3 sequence (DNA): TGCAGCGTTGAGGCTCCGCAGGGCTTCGGGGATACGCAGTATTTT. The chain couples TRBV29-1 to TRBJ2-3; a possible D gene is TRBD1 (5 bases). From germline, CDR1 is SQVTM and CDR2 ANQGSEA. The CDR3 is made up of 15 amino acids. Trimming removed 3 bases from V and 6 bases from J, with 19 bases in between.

The rearrangement links TRBV11-2 to TRBJ2-7; D is perhaps TRBD2 (5 bases). The CDR3 runs 18 residues. Looked up from germline, CDR1 is SGHAT and CDR2 is FQNNGV. The V and J ends lost 5 bases and 4 bases respectively, with 27 bases between them. The CDR3 loop is CASSPQLGRVPLAYEQYF. The CDR3 coding sequence is TGTGCCAGCAGCCCTCAACTCGGGCGGGTACCTTTAGCATACGAGCAGTACTTC.

This sequence joins TRBV19 and TRBJ2-1; D might be TRBD1 (5 bases). The V end was cut by 5 bases, the J end by 8 bases, with 13 bases between. The germline gives CDR1 LNHDA, CDR2 SQIVND (reference sequence). The CDR3 loop spans 13 amino acids. The CDR3 DNA follows: TGTGCCAGTAGTCTCGCAAGGGGATATGAGCAGTTCTTC. Its protein product is CASSLARGYEQFF.

V gene TRBV28 combines with J gene TRBJ1-2; D perhaps matches TRBD1 (5 bases). Between the trimmed V and J ends, which lost 7 bases and 4 bases, there was a span of 16 bases. Germline CDR1 reads MDHEN; CDR2 reads SYDVKM. This CDR3 region has 14 residues. CDR3 sequence: CASTTGGLTYGYTF. For the CDR3, the DNA is TGTGCCAGCACCACGGGGGGATTGACCTATGGCTACACCTTC.

V and J are TRBV20-1 and TRBJ2-5; D uncertain. From germline, CDR1 is DFQATT and CDR2 SNEGSKA (reference sequence). V was trimmed by 3 bases and J by 2 bases, leaving 10 bases between them. The CDR3 runs to 13 residues. CDR3 sequence (DNA): TGCAGTGCTAGTTACCCAGGTCAAGAGACCCAGTACTTC. The encoded protein is CSASYPGQETQYF.

V usage is TRBV11-1 and J usage is TRBJ2-7; no clear D. The CDR3 extends over 12 amino acids. Trimming took 1 base from V and 5 from J, leaving 6 bases between them. Looked up from germline, CDR1 is SGHAT and CDR2 is FQDESV (reference sequence). The CDR3 sequence: CASSLEYDEQYF. In nucleotides, the CDR3 is TGTGCCAGCAGCTTAGAATACGACGAGCAGTACTTC.

V and J are TRBV7-3 and TRBJ2-1; 9 bases align to TRBD2. Germline loops: CDR1 SGHTA, CDR2 FQGTGA. Germline trimming cut 1 base from V and 6 bases from J; bases unmatched to any gene: 4. The CDR3 covers 15 residues. The CDR3 is CASSLRLAGSNEQFF. The CDR3 coding sequence is TGTGCCAGCAGCTTAAGGCTAGCGGGGAGCAATGAGCAGTTCTTC.

The chain combines TRBV10-1 with TRBJ1-5; no clear D. The germline V gene encodes CDR1 WNHNN and CDR2 SYGVQD (reference sequence). The CDR3 runs to 15 residues. Trimming pared 7 bases from V and 6 bases from J, leaving 19 bases between. CDR3 protein: CASTDGLKGGQPQHF. Here the CDR3 DNA reads TGCGCCAGCACTGATGGCCTCAAAGGAGGTCAGCCCCAGCATTTT.

This clone was recorded only once. V gene TRBV7-9 combines with J gene TRBJ2-6; the D is unclear. The CDR3 is made up of 16 amino acids. Germline lookup yields CDR1 SEHNR and CDR2 FQNEAQ (reference sequence). V was trimmed by 4 bases and J by 0 bases, leaving 10 bases between them. CDR3 nucleotide sequence: TGTGCCAGCAGCTGGATAGGTCTCTCTGGGGCCAACGTCCTGACTTTC. Translation gives CASSWIGLSGANVLTF.

This clone was seen a handful of times. The chain uses TRBV9 and TRBJ1-2; no firm D call. Deletions cut 7 bases from V and 4 bases from J, with 5 bases between. The CDR3 totals 10 residues. Germline V lookup: CDR1 SGDLS, CDR2 YYNGEE. CDR3 nucleotides: TGTGCCAGCCACGGCTATGGCTACACCTTC. Its translation: CASHGYGYTF. The full variable domain, with the rest looked up from reference TRBV9 and TRBJ1-2, is DSGVTQTPKHLITATGQRVTLRCSPRSGDLSVYWYQQSLDQGLQFLIQYYNGEERAKGNILERFSAQQFPDLHSELNLSSLELGDSALYFCASHGYGYTFGSGTRLTVV.

The V gene is TRBV6-6, the J gene TRBJ2-7, with TRBD2 matching 7 bases. Trimming cost V 6 bases and J 0 bases; bases outside gene matches: 2. This CDR3 contains 13 residues. The germline V gene encodes CDR1 MNHNY and CDR2 SVGAGI (reference sequence). The CDR3 coding sequence is TGTGCCAGCAGGCCGGGGGGCTCCTACGAGCAGTACTTC. Translation: CASRPGGSYEQYF.

V usage is TRBV20-1 and J usage is TRBJ2-5, with 9 bases identical to TRBD1. CDR3 length: 14 amino acids. Germline values: CDR1 DFQATT, CDR2 SNEGSKA (reference sequence). Trimming cost V 3 bases and J 2 bases; bases outside gene matches: 4. The CDR3 sequence: CSASAGQGQETQYF. CDR3 nucleotides: TGCAGTGCTAGTGCGGGACAGGGACAAGAGACCCAGTACTTC.

The V and J genes are TRBV29-1 and TRBJ1-2, with TRBD1 matching 7 bases. This CDR3 is built from 13 residues. With V trimmed by 4 bases and J by 4 bases, 6 bases remained unmatched. The germline V gene encodes CDR1 SQVTM and CDR2 ANQGSEA. The CDR3 sequence: CSVVEGAAYGYTF. CDR3 coding DNA: TGCAGCGTTGTAGAGGGGGCTGCCTATGGCTACACCTTC.

V and J are TRBV5-1 and TRBJ1-1; D may be TRBD1 (6 bases). V was shortened by 0 bases and J by 4 bases, with 22 bases between the two germline ends. The CDR3 runs 18 residues. Germline V gene sequence: CDR1 SGHRS, CDR2 YFSETQ. Here the CDR3 reads CASSLASGGVIVRTEAFF. The CDR3 DNA reads as TGCGCCAGCAGCTTGGCTTCCGGGGGCGTAATTGTTCGCACTGAAGCTTTCTTT.

The J gene is TRBJ1-4, the V gene TRBV25-1; 7 nucleotides match TRBD1. The junction had 6 bases not matched to a gene; V was cut back by 1 base and J by 1 base. Per germline, CDR1 MGHDK and CDR2 SYGVNS. CDR3 length: 17 amino acids. CDR3 DNA: TGTGCCAGCAGTGAATTAACAGGGGAAGAAACTAATGAAAAACTGTTTTTT. It is translated as CASSELTGEETNEKLFF.

The chain employs TRBV2 and TRBJ1-4; TRBD1 is a possible D gene (6 bases). This CDR3 contains 14 residues. The germline V gene has CDR1 SNHLY and CDR2 FYNNEI. Deletions cut 8 bases from V and 4 bases from J, with 14 bases between. The CDR3 loop reads CASRWTVLNEKLFF. The CDR3 nucleotides read TGTGCCAGCCGCTGGACAGTCCTTAATGAAAAACTGTTTTTT.

This sequence joins TRBV5-4 and TRBJ1-2; the D gene is possibly TRBD1 (5 bases). Trimming took 6 bases from V and 3 from J, leaving 18 bases between them. Germline V gene lookup returns CDR1 SGHNT and CDR2 YYREEE (reference sequence). The CDR3 consists of 15 residues. The CDR3 loop is CASNPNGGNDYGYTF. The CDR3 nucleotides read TGTGCCAGCAACCCGAACGGGGGTAACGACTATGGCTACACCTTC.

The chain carries TRBV28 and TRBJ2-2, with D perhaps TRBD2 (6 bases). The CDR3 has 12 residues. V shed 10 bases and J shed 5 bases, with 11 bases lying between them. CDR1 is MDHEN and CDR2 is SYDVKM in the germline V gene. The CDR3 loop reads CATAGRTGELFF. The CDR3 bases are TGTGCCACCGCAGGGAGGACCGGGGAGCTGTTTTTT.

The CDR3 DNA follows: TGTGCCAGCAGTTTGGTGTTGGGGGCAGGGGTATCCGAGCAGTACTTC. Translating gives CASSLVLGAGVSEQYF. This rearrangement joins TRBV27 to TRBJ2-7; D possibly corresponds to TRBD1 (6 bases). Trimming cost V 3 bases and J 6 bases, with 21 bases left between them. This CDR3 has 16 residues. Germline V lookup: CDR1 MNHEY, CDR2 SMNVEV (reference sequence).

In this sample, this clone turned up a few times. The chain employs TRBV3-1 (or the pseudogene TRBV3-2) and TRBJ2-2; 9 bases line up with TRBD2. Trimming at V came to 1 base and at J to 0 bases, leaving 9 bases not matched to a gene. There are 19 residues in the CDR3. CDR1 and CDR2 (germline): LGHDT, YNNKEL (reference sequence). CDR3 loop: CASSQGLGLAVANTGELFF. The CDR3 nucleotides are TGTGCCAGCAGCCAAGGACTGGGACTAGCAGTCGCGAACACCGGGGAGCTGTTTTTT.

The genes are TRBV30 and TRBJ1-1, with D unclear. The CDR3 consists of 14 residues. V was trimmed by 8 bases and J by 1 base, leaving 17 bases between them. Germline CDR1 GTSNPN, CDR2 SVGIG (reference sequence). CDR3 protein: CAGLRVGWNTEAFF. The CDR3 DNA reads TGTGCCGGGCTCCGAGTAGGCTGGAACACTGAAGCTTTCTTT.

The gene calls are TRBV21-1 and TRBJ2-1; the table's D call, TRBD1, has no DNA check behind it. TRBV21-1 is labeled a pseudogene. The CDR3 consists of 20 residues. This CDR3 reads CASSTGCDRGPRERGSEQFF. CDR3 coding DNA: TGTGCCAGCAGCACTGGCTGTGACAGGGGGCCGCGGGAGCGTGGTAGTGAGCAGTTCTTC.

V is TRBV11-3 and J is TRBJ2-1, with 10 nucleotides matching TRBD1. Germline V gene lookup returns CDR1 SGHNT and CDR2 YENEEA. CDR3 length: 15 amino acids. V shed 5 bases and J 4 bases; nucleotides not matched to a gene: 5. As DNA, the CDR3 is TGTGCCAGCAGCCCCGGGACAGGGGTTTACAATGAGCAGTTCTTC. Translated, it gives CASSPGTGVYNEQFF.

This sequence joins TRBV3-1 (or the pseudogene TRBV3-2) and TRBJ2-1, with 11 bases that match TRBD2. In germline, CDR1 is LGHDT, CDR2 YNNKEL (reference sequence). V was pared by 3 bases and J by 1 base, with 11 bases of the junction left unmatched. The CDR3 is 19 amino acids. The CDR3 nucleotides read TGTGCCAGCAGCCACCCCGGCCTAGCGGGAGGCCCGTCCTACAATGAGCAGTTCTTC. Amino acids: CASSHPGLAGGPSYNEQFF.

The J gene is TRBJ2-1, the V gene TRBV7-6, with a weak D call TRBD2 (5 bases). The V end lost 4 bases, the J end lost 7 bases, and 8 bases lay between the germline ends. Germline values: CDR1 SGHVS, CDR2 FNYEAQ. The CDR3 contains 12 residues. CDR3 loop: CASSSEANEQFF. As DNA, the CDR3 is TGTGCCAGCAGCTCGGAGGCTAATGAGCAGTTCTTC.

The rearrangement links TRBV18 to TRBJ2-1, with D unclear. The CDR3 contains 13 residues. Trimming left V 3 bases short and J 4 bases short, with 7 bases between. Germline CDR1 is KGHSH and CDR2 is LQKENI. The CDR3 sequence: CASSPWGYNEQFF. The DNA for the CDR3 is TGTGCCAGCTCACCTTGGGGATACAATGAGCAGTTCTTC.